This note documents a single T cell receptor beta chain sequence. There are a few counts of this clonotype. Its antigen is still unknown. Per-base quality was not reported, and no clone a single base away is much larger than it. The sample belongs to a study of identical twins (dated by TCRdb to between 2015 and 2016). Broadly, across the study: To test whether fetal clonotypes persist, this study deep-sequenced TCR alpha and beta repertoires from monozygotic twins, from unrelated adults of various ages, and from cord blood. To rule out contamination, the twin experiments were replicated at different times with different library preparation protocols.

Every donor was a healthy Caucasian. The twin cohort comprised three pairs of female monozygotic twins, all aged roughly 18 to 29 years. Peripheral blood mononuclear cells were used as the source from which RNA for TCR libraries was isolated. The library was made by 5' RACE. Sequenced on an Illumina HiSeq 2000. A universal primer binding site was added through template switching, and the final cDNA carried a unique molecular identifier so that TCR cDNA molecules could be counted accurately. Specific primers in the conserved constant-segment region were used to synthesize first-strand cDNA for TCR alpha and beta chains. To control for contamination, each cDNA library was double barcoded with a SMART-Mk sample barcode plus Illumina barcodes. Two successive PCR steps introduced TruSeq adapter sequences along with Illumina sample barcodes. The TCR alpha and beta cDNA libraries were sequenced on the Illumina HiSeq platform using custom primers. The authors' analysis ran thus. Unique molecular identifiers were extracted from raw reads with MiGEC, and CDR3 positions were determined with MiXCR. For each individual, recombination models were inferred using an EM algorithm with the repgenHMM and IGoR tools. The tcR package in R was used for shared clonotype analysis, with sharing normalized by the product of cloneset sizes. To study raw recombination free of thymic and clonal selection effects, out-of-frame nonproductive sequences were analyzed. TCRdb reprocessed the public reads (quality trimming at Q25 with fastp, clone calling with MiXCR) and kept in-frame beta chains. One record per CDR3 amino acid sequence lists the most common genes and DNA. The V and J calls come from TCRdb's annotation, not from the publication. A total of nearly 900,000 distinct CDR3 sequences appear in this sample, around an eighth of them only once. Of the sample, around 1.5% falls within the top ten clones.

The germline V gene (reference sequence) specifies MNHEY as CDR1 and SMNVEV as CDR2. Its CDR3 holds 15 amino acids, cysteine through phenylalanine. CDR3 DNA only is kept here, 45 bases in frame from base 1. V drops 2 bases and J drops 3 bases, leaving 11 bases in between. The paper's findings and limits, for the study overall: Fewer insertions were carried by abundant cord blood beta clonotypes, a similar but weaker trend appeared in young adult naive repertoires, and no such trend appeared in memory repertoires. Out-of-frame TCR alpha sharing in monozygotic twins was systematically underestimated by recombination models, whereas sharing between unrelated individuals was in agreement with the recombination models. Invariant T cells such as MAIT and iNKT could partly confound zero-insertion analyses, although diverse VJ usage argued against such confounding for most clonotypes. Compared with coincidental sharing between unrelated individuals, out-of-frame TCR alpha sequences shared between twins showed an excess of sequences with low generation probability. A weaker excess of twin sharing was found in beta out-of-frame sequences because the signal-to-noise ratio was lowered by fewer shared sequences. Conclusions relied on cross-sectional statistical analysis, since the same donors could not be followed over many years.

These same records also appear under a second study, on yellow fever vaccine responses in identical twins. The other study reports the following: The authors reported that the T cell response to vaccination in identical twins appeared partly convergent and partly personalized. Focusing on identical twins, the study followed the T cell clones that responded to the vaccine, and did so with precision.

The source of this sequence is a woman between 18 and 30 years old in good health. Sequenced input: PBMCs. The chain is assembled from TRBV27 and TRBJ1-5; tentative D gene TRBD1, with 5 bases matching. At the DNA level, the sequence is TGTGCCAGCAGTTTAAAGGGGAACTTCAATCAGCCCCAGCATTTT. It codes for CASSLKGNFNQPQHF.